This entry describes one T cell receptor beta chain. The data originate from a study of blood T cell repertoires in COVID-19. Study details: Spain, Italy and the United States supplied samples that represented acute and convalescent COVID-19. The analysed material was cDNA or gDNA that came from T cells, B-cell-depleted T cells, or PBMCs.

In the source study's methods: Quantification of nucleated cells was approximated via reference gene primer amplification. The data were produced by immunoSEQ multiplex PCR, yet TCRdb's version contains in-frame clones alone and is incomplete. That table gives V, J and clone size, and the DNA gave D and trimming. This sample has over 80,000 clones, with around nine tenths found just once. The sample was peripheral blood. This clonotype was sampled from a man in his fifties or sixties with acute or convalescent COVID-19.

Here the CDR3 reads CASSAGTGGSGELFF. As DNA, the CDR3 is TGTGCCAGCAGTGCCGGGACAGGGGGTTCCGGGGAGCTGTTTTTT. The J gene is TRBJ2-2, the V gene TRBV2; 11 nucleotides match TRBD1. The CDR3 is 15 amino acids. V was pared by 4 bases and J by 6 bases, with 4 bases of the junction left unmatched. The germline gives CDR1 SNHLY, CDR2 FYNNEI.